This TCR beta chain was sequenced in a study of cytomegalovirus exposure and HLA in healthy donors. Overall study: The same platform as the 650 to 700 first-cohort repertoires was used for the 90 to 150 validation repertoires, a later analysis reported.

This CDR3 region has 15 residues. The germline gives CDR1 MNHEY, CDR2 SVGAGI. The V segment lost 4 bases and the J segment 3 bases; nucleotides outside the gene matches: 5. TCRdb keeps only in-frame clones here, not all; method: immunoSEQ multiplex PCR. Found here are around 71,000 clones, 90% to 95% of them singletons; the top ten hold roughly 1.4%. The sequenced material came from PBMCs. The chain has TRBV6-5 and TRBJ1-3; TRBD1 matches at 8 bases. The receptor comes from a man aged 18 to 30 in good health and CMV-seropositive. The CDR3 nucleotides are TGTGCCAGCAGTTCCCTGACAGGGGATGGAAACACCATATATTTT. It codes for CASSSLTGDGNTIYF.